This T cell receptor beta chain was retrieved from a study of blood T cells in healthy people across ages. Study outcomes and limitations: With unsorted PBMCs, a conclusive comparison of naive versus antigen-experienced cells was not possible.

This clonotype was seen many times. What it binds is unknown. Alongside a J-beta primer mix, a sample-barcoded 5' primer served in a second PCR lasting about 6 to 12 cycles. TCRdb itself ran the 5' RACE reads through MiXCR, one entry per CDR3 protein. Among around 1.7 million distinct CDR3 sequences listed, over 25% were seen once. The V end lost 2 bases, the J end lost 2 bases, and 16 bases lay between the germline ends. CDR3 length: 16 residues. Per the germline V gene, CDR1 is MNHEY and CDR2 is SVGEGT. This clonotype originated in a woman aged 30 to 39 in good health. The rearrangement links TRBV6-2 or TRBV6-3 to TRBJ2-7; D may be TRBD2 (5 bases). Sequenced: blood. CDR3 DNA sequence: TGTGCCAGCAGTTACATTCGGAGTAGCGAGACCTACGAGCAGTACTTC. Protein product: CASSYIRSSETYEQYF.